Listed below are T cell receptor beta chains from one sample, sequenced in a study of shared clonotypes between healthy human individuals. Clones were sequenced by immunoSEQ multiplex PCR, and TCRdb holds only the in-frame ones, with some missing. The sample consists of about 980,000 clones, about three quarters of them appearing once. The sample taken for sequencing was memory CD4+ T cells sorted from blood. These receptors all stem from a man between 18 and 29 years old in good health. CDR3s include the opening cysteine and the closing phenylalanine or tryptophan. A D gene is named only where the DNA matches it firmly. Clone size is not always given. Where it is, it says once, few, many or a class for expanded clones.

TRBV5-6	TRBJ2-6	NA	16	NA	CASSSWGRAGANVLTF	TGTGCCAGCAGCTCCTGGGGTCGGGCTGGGGCCAACGTCCTGACTTTC
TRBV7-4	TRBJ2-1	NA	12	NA	CASRPPRGEQFF	TGTGCCAGCAGGCCCCCGAGAGGTGAGCAGTTCTTC
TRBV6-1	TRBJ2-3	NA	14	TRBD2	CASNRAGGRDTQYF	TGTGCCAGCAACCGAGCGGGGGGCAGAGATACGCAGTATTTT
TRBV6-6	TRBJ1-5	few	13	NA	CASRGGGNQPQHF	TGTGCCAGCCGGGGGGGCGGCAATCAGCCCCAGCATTTT
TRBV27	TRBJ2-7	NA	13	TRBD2	CASRVAGGPQQYF	TGTGCCAGCAGAGTAGCGGGGGGGCCTCAGCAGTACTTC
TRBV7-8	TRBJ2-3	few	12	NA	CASSPGPYTQYF	TGTGCCAGCAGCCCCGGACCATATACGCAGTATTTT
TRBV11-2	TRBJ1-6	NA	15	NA	CASSLAHRENSPLHF	TGTGCCAGCAGCTTAGCACACAGGGAAAATTCACCCCTCCACTTT
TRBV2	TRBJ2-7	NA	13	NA	CASSVRLAGEQYF	TGTGCCAGCAGTGTAAGGCTTGCGGGCGAGCAGTACTTC
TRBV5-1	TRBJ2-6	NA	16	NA	CASSLGGGPGANVLTF	TGCGCCAGCAGCTTGGGCGGTGGACCTGGGGCCAACGTCCTGACTTTC
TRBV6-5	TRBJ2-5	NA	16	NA	CASSYQPGTREETQYF	TGTGCCAGCAGTTACCAGCCCGGGACAAGAGAAGAGACCCAGTACTTC
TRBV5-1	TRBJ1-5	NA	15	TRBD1	CASSLTGTGNQPQHF	TGCGCCAGCAGCTTGACCGGGACAGGCAATCAGCCCCAGCATTTT
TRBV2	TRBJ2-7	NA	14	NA	CASSFSLRGDEQYF	TGTGCCAGCAGTTTTTCCTTAAGGGGAGACGAGCAGTACTTC
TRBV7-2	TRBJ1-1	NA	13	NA	CASSLQLITEAFF	TGTGCCAGCAGCTTGCAGTTAATCACTGAAGCTTTCTTT
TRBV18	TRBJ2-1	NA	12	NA	CASSPDWGEQFF	TGTGCCAGCTCACCAGACTGGGGTGAGCAGTTCTTC
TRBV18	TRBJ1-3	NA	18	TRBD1	CASSPSRTGGPLGNTIYF	TGTGCCAGCTCACCGTCGAGGACAGGGGGCCCCCTTGGAAACACCATATATTTT
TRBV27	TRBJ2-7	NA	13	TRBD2	CASRTSDAYEQYF	TGTGCCAGCAGGACTAGCGACGCCTACGAGCAGTACTTC
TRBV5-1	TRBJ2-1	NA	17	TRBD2	CASSFGGGASTYNEQFF	TGCGCCAGCAGCTTTGGCGGGGGGGCTAGTACCTACAATGAGCAGTTCTTC
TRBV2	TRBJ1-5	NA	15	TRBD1	CASSEADRVNQPQHF	TGTGCCAGCAGTGAAGCGGACAGGGTTAATCAGCCCCAGCATTTT
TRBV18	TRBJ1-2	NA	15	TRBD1	CASSPQPDRAYGYTF	TGTGCCAGCTCACCACAACCCGACAGGGCGTATGGCTACACCTTC
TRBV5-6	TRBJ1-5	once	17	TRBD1	CASSYYPGQGDNQPQHF	TGTGCCAGCAGCTATTATCCGGGACAGGGGGACAATCAGCCCCAGCATTTT
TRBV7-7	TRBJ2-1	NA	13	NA	CASSLGSYNEQFF	TGTGCTAGCAGCTTAGGATCCTACAATGAGCAGTTCTTC
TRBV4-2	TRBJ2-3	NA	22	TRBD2	CASSQDWGLAGLYRRGADTQYF	TGTGCCAGCAGCCAAGATTGGGGACTAGCGGGGCTATACCGCAGGGGCGCAGATACGCAGTATTTT
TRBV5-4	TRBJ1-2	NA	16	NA	CASSLGGQRTNYGYTF	TGTGCCAGCAGCTTGGGGGGCCAGAGGACTAACTATGGCTACACCTTC
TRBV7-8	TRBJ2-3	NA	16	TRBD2	CASSPGTSGGLKAQYF	TGTGCCAGCAGCCCGGGGACTAGCGGGGGCCTCAAGGCGCAGTATTTT
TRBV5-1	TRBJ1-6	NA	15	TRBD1	CASSRGGQENSPLHF	TGCGCCAGCAGCAGAGGGGGACAGGAAAATTCACCCCTCCACTTT
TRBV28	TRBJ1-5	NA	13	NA	CASSFSNNQPQHF	TGTGCCAGCAGTTTCAGCAATAATCAGCCCCAGCATTTT
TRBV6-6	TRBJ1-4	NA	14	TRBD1	CASSTTGRREKLFF	TGTGCCAGCAGTACGACAGGGAGGCGTGAAAAACTGTTTTTT
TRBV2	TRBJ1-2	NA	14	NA	CASRGGRANYGYTF	TGTGCCAGCAGAGGGGGAAGGGCTAACTATGGCTACACCTTC
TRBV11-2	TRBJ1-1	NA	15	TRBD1	CASSSIDRGKTEAFF	TGTGCCAGCAGCTCCATAGACAGGGGGAAGACTGAAGCTTTCTTT
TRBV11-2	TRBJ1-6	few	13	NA	CASSVRSNSPLHF	TGTGCCAGCAGCGTTCGGAGTAATTCACCCCTCCACTTT
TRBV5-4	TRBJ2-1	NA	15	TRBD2	CASSLGGSSYNEQFF	TGTGCCAGCAGCTTAGGCGGGAGCTCCTACAATGAGCAGTTCTTC
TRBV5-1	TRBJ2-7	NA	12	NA	CASSSETRVQYF	TGCGCCAGCAGCTCTGAAACTCGGGTGCAGTACTTC
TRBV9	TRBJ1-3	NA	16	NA	CASSPTTGNSGNTIYF	TGTGCCAGCAGCCCTACGACAGGCAACTCTGGAAACACCATATATTTT
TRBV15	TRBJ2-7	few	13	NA	CATSRDRGYEQYF	TGTGCCACCAGCAGAGATCGAGGGTACGAGCAGTACTTC
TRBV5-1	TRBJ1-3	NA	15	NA	CASSLDSVGGNTIYF	TGCGCCAGCAGCTTAGACTCAGTGGGGGGAAACACCATATATTTT
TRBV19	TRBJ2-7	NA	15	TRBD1	CASSIRTGVRYEQYF	TGTGCCAGTAGTATCAGAACAGGGGTTCGGTACGAGCAGTACTTC
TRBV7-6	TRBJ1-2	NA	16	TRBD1	CASSLVSGQGYYGYTF	TGTGCCAGCAGCTTAGTGTCAGGACAGGGCTATTATGGCTACACCTTC
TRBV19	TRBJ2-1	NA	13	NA	CASRKNSYNEQFF	TGTGCCAGTAGGAAAAATTCCTACAATGAGCAGTTCTTC
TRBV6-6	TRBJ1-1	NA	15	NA	CASSYGQLKNTEAFF	TGTGCCAGCAGTTACGGGCAGCTTAAGAACACTGAAGCTTTCTTT
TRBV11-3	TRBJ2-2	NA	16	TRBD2	CASSLLAGVISGELFF	TGTGCCAGCAGCCTCCTAGCGGGGGTTATTTCTGGGGAGCTGTTTTTT
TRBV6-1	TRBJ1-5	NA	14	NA	CASSEGRVGQPQHF	TGTGCCAGCAGTGAAGGGAGGGTCGGGCAGCCCCAGCATTTT
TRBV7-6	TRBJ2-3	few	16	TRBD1	CASSSDRGGNEDTQYF	TGTGCCAGCAGCTCGGACAGGGGGGGCAATGAAGATACGCAGTATTTT
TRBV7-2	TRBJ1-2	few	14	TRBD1	CASSRRDRVDGYTF	TGTGCCAGCAGCCGCCGGGACAGGGTTGATGGCTACACCTTC
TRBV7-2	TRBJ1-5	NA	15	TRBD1	CASSLLQGAQGAQHF	TGTGCCAGCAGCTTACTACAGGGGGCGCAGGGGGCCCAGCATTTT
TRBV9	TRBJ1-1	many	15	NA	CASSVGIGDNTEAFF	TGTGCCAGCAGCGTAGGGATCGGGGACAACACTGAAGCTTTCTTT
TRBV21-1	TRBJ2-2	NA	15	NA	CASSKEGQGAGELFF	TGTGCCAGCAGCAAAGAGGGACAGGGGGCCGGGGAGCTGTTTTTT
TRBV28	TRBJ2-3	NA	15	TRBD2	CASSLLLGGTDTQYF	TGTGCCAGCAGTTTATTGTTGGGGGGGACAGATACGCAGTATTTT
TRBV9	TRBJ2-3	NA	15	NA	CASSVEGGGTDTQYF	TGTGCCAGCAGCGTAGAGGGGGGAGGCACAGATACGCAGTATTTT
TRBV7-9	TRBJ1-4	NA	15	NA	CASSQPDGGYEKLFF	TGTGCCAGCAGCCAACCGGACGGAGGGTATGAAAAACTGTTTTTT